This T cell receptor beta chain was profiled in a study of preoperative IRX-2 immunotherapy in early breast cancer. The treatment was: preoperative locoregional IRX-2 cytokine immunotherapy. Preoperative locoregional IRX-2 cytokine immunotherapy was tested in the phase Ib source study. Trimming shortened V by 7 bases and J by 0 bases, and 16 bases separated the two germline ends. The CDR3 is 16 residues long. The germline V gene encodes CDR1 MNHGY and CDR2 SAAAGT. Sequencing used immunoSEQ multiplex PCR; TCRdb keeps in-frame clones, though not all of them. The data contain tens of thousands of clones, around 86% of them seen just once; the ten biggest clones take up about 2.7%. This clone was observed a single time.

The chain uses TRBV6-8 and TRBJ1-5, with D possibly TRBD1 on 5 matching bases. The TCR sequence derives from a human donor with breast cancer. The specimen comprised lymph node tissue, sampled from a patient treated with IRX-2 immunotherapy. CDR3 nucleotide sequence: TGTGCCAGCACCCTTACGGGGGGATTTAGCAATCAGCCCCAGCATTTT. Protein sequence: CASTLTGGFSNQPQHF.